This entry is about one TCR beta chain. The antigen is undetermined. The data were taken from a study of shared clonotypes between healthy human individuals. Sequencing used immunoSEQ multiplex PCR; TCRdb keeps in-frame clones, though not all of them. The sample has around 1.5 million clones; under 99% are singletons. Every contributor of samples was a Caucasian grown-up residing in Nashville, Tennessee. General observations from the study: It was only blood that was sampled, and tissue repertoires likely differ.

The germline V and J ends were trimmed by 0 bases and 5 bases, with 15 bases remaining between them. Per the germline V gene, CDR1 is SGHRS and CDR2 is YFSETQ. This CDR3 has 16 amino acids. Sequenced material: naive CD4+ T cells sorted from blood. Subset: CD45RA+ positively selected. The rearrangement uses TRBV5-1 and TRBJ2-1; no firm D call. The sequence derives from a man aged 25-45 years in good health. The CDR3 sequence: CASSLASGRYNNEQFF. Here the CDR3 DNA reads TGCGCCAGCAGCTTGGCCTCGGGTCGTTATAACAATGAGCAGTTCTTC.